Listed below are T cell receptor beta chains from one sample, sequenced in a study of CD8 T cells in ankylosing spondylitis. Via MiXCR, TCRdb re-called the 5' RACE reads, giving one row per CDR3 protein. Counted here are some 240,000 distinct CDR3 sequences, 8% to 9.5% occurring once; the ten biggest clones make up under 7.5%. The specimen sequenced was blood, either unsorted or a sorted T cell fraction (not recorded which). These receptors all come from a male donor with ankylosing spondylitis or in good health (not recorded which). Both conserved end residues are part of each CDR3. The D gene is left open where the match is weak. Clone size is stated in some rows and not others, as once, few, many or a class when expanded.

V	size	D	J	CDR3	DNA
TRBV12-3/TRBV12-4	many	-	TRBJ2-4	CASSLVGGLAKNIQYF	TGTGCCAGCAGTTTGGTAGGGGGGCTAGCCAAAAACATTCAGTACTTC
TRBV19	few	TRBD2	TRBJ2-1	CASATGTSGTNLYNEQFF	TGTGCCAGTGCAACCGGGACTAGCGGGACGAACCTCTACAATGAGCAGTTCTTC
TRBV11-2	many	-	TRBJ1-1	CASGPDPATEAFF	TGTGCCAGCGGGCCGGACCCGGCCACTGAGGCTTTCTTT
TRBV7-2	few	TRBD1	TRBJ1-5	CASSLQGGPNQPQHF	TGTGCCAGCAGCTTACAGGGGGGACCAAATCAGCCCCAGCATTTT
TRBV5-6	many	TRBD1	TRBJ1-1	CASSFSLAGGSSSMNTEAFF	TGTGCCAGCAGCTTTTCTTTGGCAGGGGGCTCCTCCTCCATGAACACTGAAGCTTTCTTT
TRBV3-1	many	-	TRBJ2-7	CASSRTPQNYEQYF	TGTGCCAGCAGCCGGACCCCTCAGAACTACGAGCAGTACTTC
TRBV20-1	many	TRBD1	TRBJ1-4	CSARGPLGGANEKLFF	TGCAGTGCTAGAGGTCCCCTAGGGGGCGCGAATGAAAAACTGTTTTTT
TRBV19	many	-	TRBJ1-5	CASSIRVHNQPQHF	TGTGCCAGTAGTATAAGGGTTCACAATCAGCCCCAGCATTTT
TRBV5-4	few	-	TRBJ2-1	CASSLSGPAYNEQFF	TGTGCCAGCAGCTTGTCTGGACCAGCCTACAATGAGCAGTTCTTC
TRBV30	many	TRBD1	TRBJ2-7	CAWSKDRVHEQYF	TGTGCCTGGAGTAAGGACAGGGTACACGAGCAGTACTTC
TRBV6-2/TRBV6-3	many	-	TRBJ2-3	CASSEWPTSTDTQYF	TGTGCCAGCAGTGAGTGGCCTACTAGCACAGATACGCAGTATTTT
TRBV7-2	few	TRBD2	TRBJ2-4	CASSPSTTGGLTHF	TGTGCCAGCAGCCCCTCTACTACGGGAGGGTTAACCCACTTC
TRBV7-9	few	-	TRBJ2-7	CASSLAAGSYEQYF	TGTGCCAGCAGCTTAGCGGCCGGTTCCTACGAGCAGTACTTC
TRBV3-1	-	-	TRBJ1-2	CASSQVPPIDGYTF	TGTGCCAGCAGCCAAGTGCCGCCAATTGATGGCTACACCTTC
TRBV3-1	many	-	TRBJ1-1	CASSPRQETEAFF	TGTGCCAGCAGCCCACGACAGGAAACTGAAGCTTTCTTT
TRBV6-5	many	-	TRBJ2-1	CASSRAPNEQFF	TGTGCCAGCAGTAGGGCCCCTAATGAGCAGTTCTTC
TRBV5-1	many	TRBD1	TRBJ2-3	CASSLEDRGAQYF	TGCGCCAGCAGCTTGGAGGACAGGGGTGCGCAGTATTTT
TRBV5-1	many	-	TRBJ2-5	CASSLMGGGNKQETQYF	TGCGCCAGCAGCTTGATGGGGGGCGGAAACAAGCAAGAGACCCAGTACTTC
TRBV15	few	-	TRBJ1-5	CATSREASPNQPQHF	TGTGCCACCAGCAGAGAGGCCAGTCCTAATCAGCCCCAGCATTTT
TRBV4-1	many	TRBD1	TRBJ1-1	CASSQVLNGQGGTEAFF	TGCGCCAGCAGCCAAGTTTTAAATGGACAGGGCGGCACTGAAGCTTTCTTT
TRBV18	-	-	TRBJ2-3	CASSPPGSSTDTQYF	TGTGCCAGCTCACCACCGGGGTCTAGCACAGATACGCAGTATTTT
TRBV20-1	many	-	TRBJ2-2	CSARGGIRMQRYTGELFF	TGCAGTGCTAGAGGGGGGATTCGGATGCAGAGATACACCGGGGAGCTGTTTTTT
TRBV9	many	TRBD1	TRBJ2-2	CASSAAGTGNTGELFF	TGTGCCAGCAGCGCCGCCGGGACAGGGAACACCGGGGAGCTGTTTTTT
TRBV6-1	many	-	TRBJ2-2	CASSPRGSGELFF	TGTGCCAGCAGTCCCCGTGGGAGCGGGGAGCTGTTTTTT
TRBV7-2	-	TRBD1	TRBJ2-3	CASSLEGRGFDTQYF	TGTGCCAGCAGCTTAGAAGGCAGGGGGTTTGATACGCAGTATTTT
TRBV5-6	few	-	TRBJ1-6	CASSLEPAFNSPLHF	TGTGCCAGCAGCTTGGAGCCAGCCTTTAATTCACCCCTCCACTTT
TRBV5-1	many	TRBD1	TRBJ2-1	CASSYHEDRGYNEQFF	TGCGCCAGCAGTTACCACGAGGACAGGGGGTACAATGAGCAGTTCTTC
TRBV5-4	few	TRBD1	TRBJ1-1	CASNTGAVANTEAFF	TGTGCCAGCAACACAGGGGCAGTCGCGAACACTGAAGCTTTCTTT
TRBV5-1	many	-	TRBJ2-5	CASNLSIGRETQYF	TGCGCCAGCAACCTCTCAATCGGGCGAGAGACCCAGTACTTC
TRBV19	-	-	TRBJ1-1	CASSNNRQLNTEAFF	TGTGCCAGTAGCAACAACCGACAGCTGAACACTGAAGCTTTCTTT
TRBV12-3/TRBV12-4	many	TRBD1	TRBJ1-1	CASSLRTGVMNTEAFF	TGTGCCAGCAGTTTACGGACAGGGGTGATGAACACTGAAGCTTTCTTT
TRBV5-6	many	TRBD2	TRBJ2-5	CASSRRRLAGSETQYF	TGTGCCAGCAGCCGCAGGAGACTAGCGGGATCAGAGACCCAGTACTTC
TRBV7-7	many	-	TRBJ2-3	CASSLGAKGDTQYF	TGTGCTAGCAGCCTCGGCGCAAAGGGGGATACGCAGTATTTT
TRBV29-1	few	-	TRBJ2-7	CSGGDGSPYEQYF	TGCAGCGGCGGGGACGGGTCCCCCTACGAGCAGTACTTC
TRBV15	-	-	TRBJ2-5	CATSRDRGGSETQYF	TGTGCCACCAGCAGAGATAGGGGAGGTTCAGAGACCCAGTACTTC
TRBV20-1	many	-	TRBJ1-6	CSARIGRGYSPLHF	TGCAGTGCTAGGATAGGAAGGGGTTATTCACCCCTCCACTTT
TRBV19	-	-	TRBJ2-2	CASSPRLGGNTGELFF	TGTGCCAGTAGCCCAAGACTAGGTGGGAACACCGGGGAGCTGTTTTTT
TRBV6-1	many	-	TRBJ1-1	CASSELNTEAFF	TGTGCCAGCAGTGAATTGAACACTGAAGCTTTCTTT
TRBV29-1	many	-	TRBJ2-5	CSVGEETQYF	TGCAGCGTAGGGGAAGAGACCCAGTACTTC
TRBV4-3	many	-	TRBJ2-1	CASSQDRNNEQFF	TGCGCCAGCAGCCAAGATCGAAACAATGAGCAGTTCTTC